This T cell receptor (beta chain) stems from a study of long-term antiretroviral therapy in people with HIV. This clone was counted once. Running of the v3.0 immunoSEQ assay took place at survey level. Profiling relied on immunoSEQ multiplex PCR, and the TCRdb table lists in-frame clones only, not all of them. The sample includes about 43,000 clones, 94% of them seen just once. CDR1 MNHNS and CDR2 SASEGT come from the germline V gene. The CDR3 runs 17 residues. V lost 2 bases and J lost 2, with 19 bases in between. The input for sequencing was unsorted PBMCs, taken almost 9.5 years after starting antiretroviral therapy. The genes are TRBV6-1 and TRBJ2-7, with D perhaps TRBD1 or TRBD2 (5 bases each). The TCR sequence derives from a man in his thirties or forties with HIV. The CDR3 DNA follows: TGTGCCAGCAGTGAACTGGACAACCCTGCAGCGGCCTACGAGCAGTACTTC. Translation gives CASSELDNPAAAYEQYF.